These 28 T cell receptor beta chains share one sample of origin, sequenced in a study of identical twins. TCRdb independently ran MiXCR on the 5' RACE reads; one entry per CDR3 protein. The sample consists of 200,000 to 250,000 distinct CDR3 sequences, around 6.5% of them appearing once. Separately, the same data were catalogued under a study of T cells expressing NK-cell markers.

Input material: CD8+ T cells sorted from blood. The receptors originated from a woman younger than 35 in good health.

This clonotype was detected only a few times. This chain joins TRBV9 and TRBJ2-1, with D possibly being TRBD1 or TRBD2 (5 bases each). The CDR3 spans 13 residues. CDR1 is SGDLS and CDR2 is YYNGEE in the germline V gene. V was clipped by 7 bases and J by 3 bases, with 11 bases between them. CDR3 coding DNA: TGTGCCAGCGGGGACCCTGGCTACAATGAGCAGTTCTTC. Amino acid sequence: CASGDPGYNEQFF.

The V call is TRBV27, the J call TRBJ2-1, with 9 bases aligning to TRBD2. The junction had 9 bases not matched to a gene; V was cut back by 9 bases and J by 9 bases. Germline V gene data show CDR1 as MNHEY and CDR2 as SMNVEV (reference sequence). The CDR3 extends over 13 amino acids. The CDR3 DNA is TGTGCCAGGGGCCCGGGGACTAGCTCTGAGCAGTTCTTC. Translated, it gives CARGPGTSSEQFF.

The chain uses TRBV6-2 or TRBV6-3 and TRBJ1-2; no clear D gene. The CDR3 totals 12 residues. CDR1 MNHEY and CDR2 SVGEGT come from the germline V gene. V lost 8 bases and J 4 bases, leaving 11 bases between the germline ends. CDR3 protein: CASSDPVYGYTF. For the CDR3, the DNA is TGTGCCAGCTCCGATCCAGTCTATGGCTACACCTTC.

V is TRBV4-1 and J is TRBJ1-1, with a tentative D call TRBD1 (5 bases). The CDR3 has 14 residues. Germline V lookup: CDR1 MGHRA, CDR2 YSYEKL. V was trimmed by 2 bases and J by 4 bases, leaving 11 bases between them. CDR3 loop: CASSQRGVGTEAFF. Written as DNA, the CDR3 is TGCGCCAGCAGCCAACGGGGGGTAGGCACTGAAGCTTTCTTT.

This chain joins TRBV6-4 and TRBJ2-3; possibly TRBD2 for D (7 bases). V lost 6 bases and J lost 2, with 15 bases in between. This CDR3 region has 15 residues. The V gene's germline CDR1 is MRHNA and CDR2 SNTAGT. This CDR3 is CASSLRGGSTDTQYF. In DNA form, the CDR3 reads TGTGCCAGCAGCCTGAGGGGGGGATCCACAGATACGCAGTATTTT.

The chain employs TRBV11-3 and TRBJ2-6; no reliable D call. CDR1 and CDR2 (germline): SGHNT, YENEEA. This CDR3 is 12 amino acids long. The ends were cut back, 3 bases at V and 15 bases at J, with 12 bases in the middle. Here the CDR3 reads CASSFSPLGLTF. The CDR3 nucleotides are TGTGCCAGCAGCTTTAGTCCCCTGGGCCTGACTTTC. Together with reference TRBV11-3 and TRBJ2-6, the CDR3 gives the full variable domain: EAGVVQSPRYKIIEKKQPVAFWCNPISGHNTLYWYLQNLGQGPELLIRYENEEAVDDSQLPKDRFSAERLKGVDSTLKIQPAELGDSAVYLCASSFSPLGLTFGAGSRLTVL.

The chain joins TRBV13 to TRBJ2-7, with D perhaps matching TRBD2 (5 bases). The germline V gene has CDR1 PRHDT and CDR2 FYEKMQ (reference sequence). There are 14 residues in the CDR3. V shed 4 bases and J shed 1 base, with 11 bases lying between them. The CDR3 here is CASSSGISSYEQYF. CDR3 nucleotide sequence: TGTGCCAGCAGCTCGGGGATCTCATCCTACGAGCAGTACTTC.

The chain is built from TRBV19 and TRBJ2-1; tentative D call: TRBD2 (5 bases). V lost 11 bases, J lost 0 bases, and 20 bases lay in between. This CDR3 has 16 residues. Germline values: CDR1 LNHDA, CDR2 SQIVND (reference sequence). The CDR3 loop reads CACANLDWSSYNEQFF. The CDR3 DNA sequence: TGTGCCTGCGCCAATTTGGACTGGAGCTCCTACAATGAGCAGTTCTTC.

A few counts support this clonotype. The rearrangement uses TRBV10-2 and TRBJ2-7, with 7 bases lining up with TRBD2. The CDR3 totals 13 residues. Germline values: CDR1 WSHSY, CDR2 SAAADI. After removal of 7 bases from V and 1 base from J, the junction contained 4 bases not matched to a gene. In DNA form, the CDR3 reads TGCGCCAGCAACCTCGGGGGGTCCTACGAGCAGTACTTC. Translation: CASNLGGSYEQYF.

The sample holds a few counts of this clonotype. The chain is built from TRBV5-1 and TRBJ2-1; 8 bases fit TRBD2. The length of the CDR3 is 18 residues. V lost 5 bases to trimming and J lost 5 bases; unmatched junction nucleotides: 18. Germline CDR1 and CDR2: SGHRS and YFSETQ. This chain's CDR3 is CASRAKAVPSGGNNEQFF. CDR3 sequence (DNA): TGCGCCAGCAGGGCGAAGGCGGTCCCCTCGGGGGGGAACAATGAGCAGTTCTTC.

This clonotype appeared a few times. For the CDR3, the DNA is TGTGCCAGCAGCGACAGGGTTGCCGTGGAGCTGTTTTTT. It specifies CASSDRVAVELFF. The chain is built from TRBV9 and TRBJ2-2, with D perhaps matching TRBD1 (6 bases). Trimming left V 3 bases short and J 10 bases short, with 13 bases between. The germline gives CDR1 SGDLS, CDR2 YYNGEE. The CDR3 covers 13 residues.

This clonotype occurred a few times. Here the CDR3 reads CASSQGRNSPLHF. The CDR3 nucleotides read TGCGCCAGCAGCCAGGGACGGAATTCACCCCTCCACTTT. The genes are TRBV4-1 and TRBJ1-6; possible D gene TRBD1, 5 bases. This CDR3 contains 13 residues. V shed 3 bases and J shed 7 bases, with 7 bases lying between them. Germline lookup yields CDR1 MGHRA and CDR2 YSYEKL.

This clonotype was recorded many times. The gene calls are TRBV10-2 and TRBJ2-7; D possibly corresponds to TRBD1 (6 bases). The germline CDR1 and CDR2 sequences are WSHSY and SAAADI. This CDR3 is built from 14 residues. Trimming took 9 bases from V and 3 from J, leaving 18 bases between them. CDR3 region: CASTPGQGYYEQYF. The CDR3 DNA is TGCGCCAGTACTCCGGGGCAGGGGTACTACGAGCAGTACTTC.

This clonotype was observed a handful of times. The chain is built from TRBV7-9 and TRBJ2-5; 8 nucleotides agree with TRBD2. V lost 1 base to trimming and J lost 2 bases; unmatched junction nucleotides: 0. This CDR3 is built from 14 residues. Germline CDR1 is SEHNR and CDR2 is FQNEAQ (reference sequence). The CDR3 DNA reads TGTGCCAGCAGCTTAGGACTAGCGCAAGAGACCCAGTACTTC. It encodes CASSLGLAQETQYF.

CDR3 DNA sequence: TGTGCCAGCAGCCAATTTACGACTAGCAAAGAGACCCAGTACTTC. Residues: CASSQFTTSKETQYF. V is TRBV3-1 and J is TRBJ2-5, with 7 bases matching TRBD2. The length of the CDR3 is 15 residues. V lost 2 bases and J lost 3; bases outside the gene matches: 6. CDR1 is LGHDT and CDR2 is YNNKEL in the germline V gene (reference sequence).

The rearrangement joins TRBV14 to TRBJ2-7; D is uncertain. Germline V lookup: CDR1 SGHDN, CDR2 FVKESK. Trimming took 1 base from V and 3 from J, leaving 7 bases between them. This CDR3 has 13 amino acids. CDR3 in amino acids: CASSQGQNYEQYF. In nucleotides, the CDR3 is TGTGCCAGCAGCCAAGGACAAAACTACGAGCAGTACTTC.

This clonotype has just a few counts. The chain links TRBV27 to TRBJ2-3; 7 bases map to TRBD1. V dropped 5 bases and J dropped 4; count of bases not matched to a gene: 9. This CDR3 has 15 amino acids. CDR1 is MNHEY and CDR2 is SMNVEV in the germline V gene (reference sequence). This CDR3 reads CASSPRLQGSDTQYF. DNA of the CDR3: TGTGCCAGCAGTCCTCGGCTACAGGGGTCAGATACGCAGTATTTT.

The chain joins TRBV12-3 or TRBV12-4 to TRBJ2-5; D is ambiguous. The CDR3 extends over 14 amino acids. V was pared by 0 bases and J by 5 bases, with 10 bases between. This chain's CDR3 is CASSLAPGMETQYF. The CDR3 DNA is TGTGCCAGCAGTTTAGCGCCAGGAATGGAGACCCAGTACTTC.

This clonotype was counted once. The CDR3 reads CASSQLNRGFSYEQYF. The CDR3 DNA reads as TGTGCCAGCAGCCAACTAAACAGGGGGTTCTCCTACGAGCAGTACTTC. The rearrangement uses TRBV3-1 and TRBJ2-7, with 8 nucleotides matching TRBD1. Germline V gives CDR1 LGHDT, CDR2 YNNKEL (reference sequence). CDR3 length: 16 amino acids. The junction had 6 bases not matched to a gene; V was cut back by 2 bases and J by 0 bases.

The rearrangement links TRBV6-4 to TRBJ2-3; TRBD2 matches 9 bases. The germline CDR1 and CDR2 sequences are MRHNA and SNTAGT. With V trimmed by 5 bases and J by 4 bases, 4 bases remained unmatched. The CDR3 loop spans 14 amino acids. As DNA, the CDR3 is TGTGCCAGCAGTACGGTAGCGGGAGCAGATACGCAGTATTTT. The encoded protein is CASSTVAGADTQYF.

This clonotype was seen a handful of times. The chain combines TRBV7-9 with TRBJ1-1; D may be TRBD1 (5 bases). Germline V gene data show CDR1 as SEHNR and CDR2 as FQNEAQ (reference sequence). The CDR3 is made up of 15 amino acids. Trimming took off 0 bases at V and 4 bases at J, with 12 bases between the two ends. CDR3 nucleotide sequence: TGTGCCAGCAGCTTAGCCCAAGGGGATCGCACTGAAGCTTTCTTT. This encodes CASSLAQGDRTEAFF.

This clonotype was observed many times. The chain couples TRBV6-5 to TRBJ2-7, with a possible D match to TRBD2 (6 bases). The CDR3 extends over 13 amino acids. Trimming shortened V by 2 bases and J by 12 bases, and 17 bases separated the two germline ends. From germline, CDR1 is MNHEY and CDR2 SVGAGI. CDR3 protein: CASSYGRGLHSYF. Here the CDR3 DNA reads TGTGCCAGCAGTTACGGGCGGGGACTCCACTCGTACTTC.

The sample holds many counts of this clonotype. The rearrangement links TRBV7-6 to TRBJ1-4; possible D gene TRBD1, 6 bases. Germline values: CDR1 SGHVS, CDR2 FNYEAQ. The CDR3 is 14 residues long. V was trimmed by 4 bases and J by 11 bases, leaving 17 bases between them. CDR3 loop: CASSSPTGKEKLFF. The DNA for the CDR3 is TGTGCCAGCAGCTCCCCAACAGGGAAAGAGAAACTGTTTTTT.

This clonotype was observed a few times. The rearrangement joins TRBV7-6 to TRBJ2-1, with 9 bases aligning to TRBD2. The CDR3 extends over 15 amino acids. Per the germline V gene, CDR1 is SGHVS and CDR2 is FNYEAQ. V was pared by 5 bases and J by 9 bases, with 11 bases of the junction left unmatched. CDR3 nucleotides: TGTGCCAGCAGCGCCAGGGTAGCGGGGGTTCCTGAGCAGTTCTTC. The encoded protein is CASSARVAGVPEQFF.

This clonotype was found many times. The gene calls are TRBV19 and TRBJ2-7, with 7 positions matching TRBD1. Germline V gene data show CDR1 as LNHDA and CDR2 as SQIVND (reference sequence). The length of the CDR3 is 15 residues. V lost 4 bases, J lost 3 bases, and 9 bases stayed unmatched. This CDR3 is CASSTSTGSVYEQYF. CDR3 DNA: TGTGCCAGTAGTACCTCGACAGGGAGCGTCTACGAGCAGTACTTC.

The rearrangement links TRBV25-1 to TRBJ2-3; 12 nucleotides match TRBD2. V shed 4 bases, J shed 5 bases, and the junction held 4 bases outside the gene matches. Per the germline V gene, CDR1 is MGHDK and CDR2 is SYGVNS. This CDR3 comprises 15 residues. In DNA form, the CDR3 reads TGTGCCAGCAGTGCCAGGACTAGCGGGATAGATACGCAGTATTTT. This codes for CASSARTSGIDTQYF. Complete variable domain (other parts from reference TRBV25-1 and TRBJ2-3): EADIYQTPRYLVIGTGKKITLECSQTMGHDKMYWYQQDPGMELHLIHYSYGVNSTEKGDLSSESTVSRIRTEHFPLTLESARPSHTSQYLCASSARTSGIDTQYFGPGTRLTVL.

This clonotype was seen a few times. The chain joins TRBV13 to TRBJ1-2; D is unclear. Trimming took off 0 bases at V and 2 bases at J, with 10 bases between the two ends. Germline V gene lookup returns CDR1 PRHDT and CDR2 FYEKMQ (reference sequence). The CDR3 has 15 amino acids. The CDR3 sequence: CASSLGQPVNYGYTF. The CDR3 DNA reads TGTGCCAGCAGCTTAGGTCAACCGGTCAACTATGGCTACACCTTC. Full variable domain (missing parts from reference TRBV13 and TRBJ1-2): AAGVIQSPRHLIKEKRETATLKCYPIPRHDTVYWYQQGPGQDPQFLISFYEKMQSDKGSIPDRFSAQQFSDYHSELNMSSLELGDSALYFCASSLGQPVNYGYTFGSGTRLTVV.

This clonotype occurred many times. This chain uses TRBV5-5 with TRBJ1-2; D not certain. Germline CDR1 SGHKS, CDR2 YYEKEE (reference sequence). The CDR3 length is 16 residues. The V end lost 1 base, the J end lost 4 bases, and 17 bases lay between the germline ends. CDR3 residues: CASSLNRMDVFYGYTF. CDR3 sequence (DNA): TGTGCCAGCAGCTTGAATCGAATGGACGTCTTCTATGGCTACACCTTC.